Following are 15 T cell receptor beta chains from one sample sequenced in a study of CD8 T cells in Susac syndrome. After extraction with the RNeasy kit, about 0.5 to 1 ug of the RNA was reverse transcribed using random hexamers. TCRdb re-called the immunoSEQ multiplex PCR reads with MiXCR, one entry per CDR3 protein. The table shows roughly 400,000 distinct CDR3 sequences, with roughly 85% occurring only once. The specimen sequenced was CD8+ T cells from PBMCs. These receptors were taken from a human donor with multiple sclerosis.

The V and J genes are TRBV5-1 and TRBJ2-7; 11 nucleotides line up with TRBD2. The germline V gene encodes CDR1 SGHRS and CDR2 YFSETQ. CDR3 length equals 15 residues. V lost 4 bases to trimming and J lost 4 bases; unmatched junction nucleotides: 7. This CDR3 is CASSPGVAGGYEQYF. The CDR3 DNA reads TGCGCCAGCAGCCCCGGAGTAGCGGGAGGGTACGAGCAGTACTTC.

The rearrangement joins TRBV29-1 to TRBJ2-2; D gene unclear. The V and J ends lost 5 bases and 0 bases respectively, with 7 bases between them. The CDR3 spans 13 residues. Germline loops: CDR1 SQVTM, CDR2 ANQGSEA. The CDR3 here is CSVRDPNTGELFF. DNA of the CDR3: TGCAGCGTTAGAGATCCGAACACCGGGGAGCTGTTTTTT.

In the case of this clonotype: Likely a read error: the CDR3 ends without its conserved phenylalanine or tryptophan. The rearrangement joins TRBV6-2 or TRBV6-3 to TRBJ1-3; 8 bases are a match to TRBD1. Looked up from germline, CDR1 is MNHEY and CDR2 is SVGEGT. The CDR3 loop spans 15 amino acids. With V trimmed by 2 bases and J by 2 bases, 2 bases remained unmatched. The DNA of the CDR3 is TGTGCCAGCAGTTACGACAGGGGAACTGGAAACACCATATATATT. Translated: CASSYDRGTGNTIYI.

The rearrangement uses TRBV3-1 and TRBJ2-5, with 9 nucleotides matching TRBD2. The CDR3 runs 17 residues. V shed 2 bases, J shed 1 base, and the junction held 8 bases outside the gene matches. The germline V gene encodes CDR1 LGHDT and CDR2 YNNKEL (reference sequence). The CDR3, as DNA: TGTGCCAGCAGCCAACCCTACAGCGGGGGGCCCCAAGAGACCCAGTACTTC. Protein sequence: CASSQPYSGGPQETQYF.

The V call is TRBV5-1, the J call TRBJ1-1; D not resolved. The CDR3 runs to 14 residues. Germline CDR1 reads SGHRS; CDR2 reads YFSETQ. The V end was cut by 0 bases, the J end by 1 base, with 7 bases between. CDR3 residues: CASSLVNPNTEAFF. The CDR3 DNA reads as TGCGCCAGCAGCTTGGTAAACCCGAACACTGAAGCTTTCTTT.

This chain links TRBV25-1 with TRBJ1-2; 8 bases agree with TRBD1. This CDR3 has 14 amino acids. Unmatched junction bases numbered 1, after V lost 2 bases and J lost 2 bases. CDR1 MGHDK and CDR2 SYGVNS come from the germline V gene. CDR3 sequence reads: CASSEQGANYGYTF. The CDR3 DNA sequence: TGTGCCAGCAGTGAACAGGGGGCAAACTATGGCTACACCTTC.

The V and J genes are TRBV27 and TRBJ2-3; 9 nucleotides align to TRBD2. The length of the CDR3 is 16 residues. Germline CDR1 MNHEY, CDR2 SMNVEV (reference sequence). V shed 3 bases, J shed 0 bases, and the junction held 4 bases outside the gene matches. The CDR3 sequence is CASSFGSGSSTDTQYF. CDR3 bases: TGTGCCAGCAGTTTTGGTAGCGGGAGTAGCACAGATACGCAGTATTTT.

This chain joins TRBV5-1 and TRBJ2-7; the match to TRBD2 covers 13 bases. From germline, CDR1 is SGHRS and CDR2 YFSETQ. V shed 4 bases and J 0 bases; nucleotides not matched to a gene: 10. CDR3 length: 18 amino acids. The CDR3 sequence: CASSLITSGRAISYEQYF. DNA of the CDR3: TGCGCCAGCAGCCTTATTACTAGCGGGAGGGCCATCTCCTACGAGCAGTACTTC.

The V and J genes are TRBV7-2 and TRBJ1-6; the D is unclear. Looked up from germline, CDR1 is SGHTA and CDR2 is FQGNSA. V dropped 2 bases and J dropped 8 bases, with 19 bases sitting between them. CDR3 size: 17 residues. Here the CDR3 reads CASSLWPGSTTYSPLHF. In DNA, the CDR3 is TGTGCCAGCAGCTTATGGCCCGGCAGCACGACTTATTCACCCCTCCACTTT. The full variable domain, its missing parts supplied by reference TRBV7-2 and TRBJ1-6, is GAGVSQSPSNKVTEKGKDVELRCDPISGHTALYWYRQSLGQGLEFLIYFQGNSAPDKSGLPSDRFSAERTGGSVSTLTIQRTQQEDSAVYLCASSLWPGSTTYSPLHFGNGTRLTVT.

The chain couples TRBV18 to TRBJ1-5; 8 bases line up with TRBD1. CDR3 length equals 18 residues. V lost 0 bases, J lost 2 bases, and 9 bases stayed unmatched. Germline CDR1 reads KGHSH; CDR2 reads LQKENI. CDR3 loop: CASSPPRPGGEGNQPQHF. The CDR3 coding sequence is TGTGCCAGCTCACCACCACGTCCAGGGGGCGAAGGCAATCAGCCCCAGCATTTT.

The rearrangement joins TRBV6-6 to TRBJ1-1; D uncertain. The CDR3 is made up of 12 amino acids. V was cut by 5 bases and J by 1 base, with 5 bases left in between. The germline V gene has CDR1 MNHNY and CDR2 SVGAGI (reference sequence). This CDR3 is CASSDPNTEAFF. CDR3 DNA: TGTGCCAGCAGTGACCCGAACACTGAAGCTTTCTTT.

J is TRBJ2-3 and V is TRBV7-6, with D perhaps matching TRBD1 (6 bases). From germline, CDR1 is SGHVS and CDR2 FNYEAQ. This CDR3 is 15 amino acids long. Trimming left V 1 base short and J 3 bases short, with 11 bases between. CDR3 sequence (DNA): TGTGCCAGCAGCTTAGGAGGGACACCTACAGATACGCAGTATTTT. It specifies CASSLGGTPTDTQYF.

V and J are TRBV4-1 and TRBJ1-4; a weak D match, TRBD1 (6 bases). Trimming removed 3 bases at V and 7 bases at J, with 18 bases between. Germline CDR1 reads MGHRA; CDR2 reads YSYEKL. The CDR3 spans 16 residues. DNA of the CDR3: TGCGCCAGCAGCCATCCGGGACAAGGTTTGGGTGAAAAACTGTTTTTT. It yields the protein CASSHPGQGLGEKLFF.

The chain employs TRBV28 and TRBJ2-1; D gene ambiguous. Germline CDR1 reads MDHEN; CDR2 reads SYDVKM. Trimming pared 8 bases from V and 4 bases from J, leaving 15 bases between. The length of the CDR3 is 14 residues. CDR3 in amino acids: CASLGPRGYNEQFF. The CDR3 DNA reads as TGTGCCAGCTTAGGGCCCCGTGGTTACAATGAGCAGTTCTTC.

This clonotype was found once. This sequence joins TRBV20-1 and TRBJ2-1; D ambiguous. CDR1 is DFQATT and CDR2 is SNEGSKA in the germline V gene (reference sequence). There are 15 residues in the CDR3. The germline V and J ends were trimmed by 0 bases and 0 bases, with 9 bases remaining between them. The CDR3 region is CSAREHWSSYNEQFF. In nucleotides, the CDR3 is TGCAGTGCTAGAGAGCACTGGAGCTCCTACAATGAGCAGTTCTTC.